Listed here are 3 T cell receptor beta chains from one sample, sequenced in a study of radiation and T cells in renal cell carcinoma. As to time point: blood 4 weeks post-SBRT, at nephrectomy. Treatment reported: 15 Gy SBRT to primary tumor, nephrectomy 4 weeks later. Sequencing used immunoSEQ multiplex PCR; TCRdb keeps in-frame clones, though not all of them. In the table there are roughly 160,000 clones, 88% of which are singletons. Material: blood, obtained from a patient whose treatment included radiotherapy and nephrectomy. The receptors here all came from a woman aged 50 to 60 with renal cell carcinoma.

The V gene is TRBV4-1, the J gene TRBJ1-5, with a weak D call TRBD1 (5 bases). Germline V gene sequence: CDR1 MGHRA, CDR2 YSYEKL. The CDR3 is made up of 13 amino acids. With 2 bases removed from V and 5 bases from J, the gap between germline ends came to 7 bases. CDR3 sequence: CASSQQGYQPQHF. DNA of the CDR3: TGCGCCAGCAGCCAACAGGGATATCAGCCCCAGCATTTT.

A note on this clone: Other DNA variants within this sample encode the same CDR3. This rearrangement joins TRBV5-1 to TRBJ1-1, with D unclear. Trimming took off 0 bases at V and 1 base at J, with 7 bases between the two ends. Looked up from germline, CDR1 is SGHRS and CDR2 is YFSETQ. This CDR3 contains 14 residues. CDR3 sequence (DNA): TGCGCCAGCAGCTTGGGGGCGGAGAACACTGAAGCTTTCTTT. As protein: CASSLGAENTEAFF.

The V call is TRBV7-2, the J call TRBJ2-7; 9 bases are a match to TRBD2. Germline values: CDR1 SGHTA, CDR2 FQGNSA. V dropped 3 bases and J dropped 5; count of bases not matched to a gene: 8. The CDR3 is 15 amino acids. In DNA, the CDR3 is TGTGCCAGCAGCTTTAGCGGGGGTCCCCGGCACGAGCAGTACTTC. Protein product: CASSFSGGPRHEQYF.